This TCR beta chain was sequenced for a study of T cell responses to AZD1222 COVID-19 vaccine. Generated by immunoSEQ multiplex PCR, the TCRdb table keeps only in-frame clones and is missing some. The sample shows roughly 130,000 clones, 70% to 90% of them seen only once. The CDR3 is made up of 15 amino acids. Trimming took 5 bases from V and 8 from J, leaving 21 bases between them. The germline gives CDR1 LNHDA, CDR2 SQIVND (reference sequence). Worth noting for this clone: Its target is not known.

Findings and limits, study-wide: Reports say nearly half of spike-specific TCRs go after unmutated variant regions. Just a handful of AZD1222 recipients were seropositive at baseline. Donors were largely white British and mainly female; clonal diversity was possibly underestimated.

This receptor was obtained from an adult in good health. V and J are TRBV19 and TRBJ1-2, with a weak D call TRBD1 (5 bases). This sample comprised peripheral blood, obtained on day 0 of AZD1222 vaccination. CDR3 nucleotide sequence: TGTGCCAGTAGTCGGGGGGGGGACCCCGCTCTGGGCTACACCTTC. It translates to CASSRGGDPALGYTF.